A single sample gave rise to the 17 T cell receptor beta chains below, sequenced in a study of blood T cell repertoires in COVID-19. Here immunoSEQ multiplex PCR was the method, and the copy in TCRdb shows in-frame clones only, minus some. The sample lists some 75,000 clones, 86% occurring once. The sequenced sample was peripheral blood. The receptors were sampled from an elderly man with COVID-19, enrolled during active disease.

The J gene is TRBJ2-7, the V gene TRBV5-1; D remains ambiguous. V was trimmed by 5 bases and J by 3 bases, leaving 12 bases between them. CDR1 and CDR2 (germline): SGHRS, YFSETQ. CDR3 size: 13 residues. In DNA, the CDR3 is TGCGCCAGCAGGCGGTCGCCTGACTACGAGCAGTACTTC. Translating it yields CASRRSPDYEQYF.

The genes are TRBV7-3 and TRBJ2-3; 8 nucleotides match TRBD2. The CDR3 is 16 amino acids. V lost 7 bases, J lost 2 bases, and 11 bases stayed unmatched. The germline V gene has CDR1 SGHTA and CDR2 FQGTGA. The CDR3 nucleotides read TGTGCCAGCACCGAAGATAGCGGGGTGGCCACAGATACGCAGTATTTT. As protein: CASTEDSGVATDTQYF.

V gene TRBV4-1 combines with J gene TRBJ2-2, with 15 positions matching TRBD2. CDR3 size: 18 residues. The J segment lost 4 bases and the V segment lost 4 bases, leaving 7 bases of the junction unmatched. Germline V lookup: CDR1 MGHRA, CDR2 YSYEKL. The CDR3 region has the DNA TGCGCCAGCAGCCGGACTAGCGGGGGGGCAGGTTCCACCGGGGAGCTGTTTTTT. This gives the protein CASSRTSGGAGSTGELFF.

The chain recombines TRBV3-1 (or the pseudogene TRBV3-2) with TRBJ1-5; the D gene is possibly TRBD1 (6 bases). This CDR3 region has 14 residues. Looked up from germline, CDR1 is LGHDT and CDR2 is YNNKEL (reference sequence). V lost 4 bases and J 7 bases, leaving 14 bases between the germline ends. In DNA form, the CDR3 reads TGTGCCAGCAGCCTCAGGGGAAGAGGACAGCCCCAGCATTTT. This translates into CASSLRGRGQPQHF.

With respect to this clone: At one of its ends the junction is not consistent with the germline gene, which may arise from a read error. The chain uses TRBV2 and TRBJ2-5; D might be TRBD1 (5 bases). Per the germline V gene, CDR1 is SNHLY and CDR2 is FYNNEI. This CDR3 spans 14 amino acids. The CDR3 here is CASSEGVNYGTQYF. The DNA for the CDR3 is TGTGCCAGCAGCGAAGGGGTAAACTACGGGACCCAGTACTTC.

J is TRBJ2-3 and V is TRBV27; D perhaps matches TRBD1 (6 bases). The V gene's germline CDR1 is MNHEY and CDR2 SMNVEV (reference sequence). The CDR3 loop spans 13 amino acids. V lost 3 bases and J lost 3, with 7 bases in between. CDR3 nucleotide sequence: TGTGCCAGCAGTTTCACAGGGACAGATACGCAGTATTTT. This encodes CASSFTGTDTQYF.

V usage is TRBV28 and J usage is TRBJ2-5; a weak D match, TRBD1 (6 bases). V lost 6 bases to trimming and J lost 1 base, with 9 bases between them. CDR1 is MDHEN and CDR2 is SYDVKM in the germline V gene. This CDR3 is built from 13 residues. In DNA form, the CDR3 reads TGTGCCAGCAGGCGAGGGGGCCAAGAGACCCAGTACTTC. Its translation is CASRRGGQETQYF.

V usage is TRBV5-5 and J usage is TRBJ2-1; maybe TRBD1 (7 bases). Germline-derived CDR1 and CDR2 are SGHKS and YYEKEE (reference sequence). This CDR3 is 17 amino acids long. The V and J ends lost 5 bases and 7 bases respectively, with 25 bases between them. CDR3 bases: TGTGCCAGCAGTTCCGACAGGGTCAGGGGGAGGATGAATGAGCAGTTCTTC. This sequence encodes CASSSDRVRGRMNEQFF.

The rearrangement joins TRBV3-1 (or the pseudogene TRBV3-2) to TRBJ2-5, with TRBD1 matching 7 bases. The CDR3 consists of 13 residues. From germline, CDR1 is LGHDT and CDR2 YNNKEL (reference sequence). The trim removed 5 bases at V and 4 bases at J, leaving 4 bases unmatched. The CDR3 reads CASSDRERETQYF. CDR3 DNA sequence: TGTGCCAGCAGCGACAGGGAAAGAGAGACCCAGTACTTC.

The V call is TRBV19, the J call TRBJ2-5, with a weak D call TRBD2 (7 bases). With 5 bases removed from V and 5 bases from J, the gap between germline ends came to 21 bases. The CDR3 consists of 16 residues. Per the germline V gene, CDR1 is LNHDA and CDR2 is SQIVND (reference sequence). CDR3 loop: CASSYPLRGGQETQYF. The DNA of the CDR3 is TGTGCCAGTAGTTACCCCCTGAGGGGGGGCCAGGAGACCCAGTACTTC. Full variable domain (missing parts from reference TRBV19 and TRBJ2-5): DGGITQSPKYLFRKEGQNVTLSCEQNLNHDAMYWYRQDPGQGLRLIYYSQIVNDFQKGDIAEGYSVSREKKESFPLTVTSAQKNPTAFYLCASSYPLRGGQETQYFGPGTRLLVL.

This clone was counted a single time. The gene calls are TRBV9 and TRBJ1-1, with a tentative D call TRBD1 (6 bases). This CDR3 region has 14 residues. The germline gives CDR1 SGDLS, CDR2 YYNGEE. Trimming cost V 1 base and J 1 base, with 8 bases left between them. This CDR3 reads CASSVKQGNTEAFF. The CDR3, as DNA: TGTGCCAGCAGCGTAAAACAGGGGAACACTGAAGCTTTCTTT.

This chain joins TRBV7-3 and TRBJ2-3, with 8 bases matching TRBD1. This CDR3 has 14 residues. Unmatched junction bases numbered 5, after V lost 5 bases and J lost 4 bases. Looked up from germline, CDR1 is SGHTA and CDR2 is FQGTGA. As DNA, the CDR3 is TGTGCCAGCAGCCATTCAGGGGGCGCAGATACGCAGTATTTT. Protein product: CASSHSGGADTQYF.

V usage is TRBV29-1 and J usage is TRBJ1-1; maybe TRBD1 (5 bases). V lost 0 bases and J 1 base, leaving 12 bases between the germline ends. Germline V lookup: CDR1 SQVTM, CDR2 ANQGSEA. The CDR3 consists of 15 residues. The CDR3 here is CSVEEGGPRNTEAFF. CDR3 nucleotides: TGCAGCGTTGAAGAGGGGGGACCGAGGAACACTGAAGCTTTCTTT.

The genes are TRBV19 and TRBJ1-5, with unresolved D. Germline V gene data show CDR1 as LNHDA and CDR2 as SQIVND (reference sequence). CDR3 length equals 13 residues. The V end was cut by 3 bases, the J end by 3 bases, with 6 bases between. The DNA for the CDR3 is TGTGCCAGTAGTATGCAGTACAATCAGCCCCAGCATTTT. It translates to CASSMQYNQPQHF.

The rearrangement links TRBV15 to TRBJ1-1; possibly TRBD1 for D (6 bases). The CDR3 length is 16 residues. The germline V gene encodes CDR1 LNHNV and CDR2 YYDKDF (reference sequence). Trimming took off 1 base at V and 1 base at J, with 13 bases between the two ends. The DNA for the CDR3 is TGTGCCACCAGCAGAGCCGGGGGGGGCAGGAACACTGAAGCTTTCTTT. This gives the protein CATSRAGGGRNTEAFF.

This clone has just one count. The chain carries TRBV5-6 and TRBJ1-1; 7 nucleotides agree with TRBD1. Germline V lookup: CDR1 SGHDT, CDR2 YYEEEE. J gave up 4 bases and V 1 base, and 7 bases lay outside the gene matches. This CDR3 has 15 residues. Here the CDR3 reads CASSLYQGVATEAFF. The CDR3 bases are TGTGCCAGCAGCTTGTACCAGGGGGTAGCCACTGAAGCTTTCTTT. The complete variable domain, with remaining parts taken from reference TRBV5-6 and TRBJ1-1, reads DAGVTQSPTHLIKTRGQQVTLRCSPKSGHDTVSWYQQALGQGPQFIFQYYEEEERQRGNFPDRFSGHQFPNYSSELNVNALLLGDSALYLCASSLYQGVATEAFFGQGTRLTVV.

The genes are TRBV18 and TRBJ2-2, with D maybe TRBD2 (5 bases). Germline-derived CDR1 and CDR2 are KGHSH and LQKENI. CDR3 length: 14 residues. V lost 6 bases and J 7 bases, leaving 15 bases between the germline ends. Here the CDR3 reads CASSPTGNDGELFF. CDR3 nucleotides: TGTGCCAGCTCTCCGACGGGAAACGACGGGGAGCTGTTTTTT.